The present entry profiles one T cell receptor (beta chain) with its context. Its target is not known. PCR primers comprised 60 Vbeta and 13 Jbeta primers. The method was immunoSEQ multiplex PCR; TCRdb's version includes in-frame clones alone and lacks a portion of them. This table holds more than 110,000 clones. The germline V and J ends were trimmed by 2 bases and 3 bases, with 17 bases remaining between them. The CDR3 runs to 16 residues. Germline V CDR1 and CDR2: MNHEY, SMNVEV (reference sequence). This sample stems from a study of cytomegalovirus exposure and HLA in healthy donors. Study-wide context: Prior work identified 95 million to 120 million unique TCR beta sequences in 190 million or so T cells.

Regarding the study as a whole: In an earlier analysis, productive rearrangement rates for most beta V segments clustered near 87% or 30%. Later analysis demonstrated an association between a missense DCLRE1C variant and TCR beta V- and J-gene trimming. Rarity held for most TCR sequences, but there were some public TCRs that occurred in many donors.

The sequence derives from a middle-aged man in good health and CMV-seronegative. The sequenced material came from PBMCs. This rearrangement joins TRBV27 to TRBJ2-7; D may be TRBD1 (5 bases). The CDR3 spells CASSLRLATVIYEQYF. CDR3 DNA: TGTGCCAGCAGTTTACGTCTTGCGACAGTAATCTACGAGCAGTACTTC.